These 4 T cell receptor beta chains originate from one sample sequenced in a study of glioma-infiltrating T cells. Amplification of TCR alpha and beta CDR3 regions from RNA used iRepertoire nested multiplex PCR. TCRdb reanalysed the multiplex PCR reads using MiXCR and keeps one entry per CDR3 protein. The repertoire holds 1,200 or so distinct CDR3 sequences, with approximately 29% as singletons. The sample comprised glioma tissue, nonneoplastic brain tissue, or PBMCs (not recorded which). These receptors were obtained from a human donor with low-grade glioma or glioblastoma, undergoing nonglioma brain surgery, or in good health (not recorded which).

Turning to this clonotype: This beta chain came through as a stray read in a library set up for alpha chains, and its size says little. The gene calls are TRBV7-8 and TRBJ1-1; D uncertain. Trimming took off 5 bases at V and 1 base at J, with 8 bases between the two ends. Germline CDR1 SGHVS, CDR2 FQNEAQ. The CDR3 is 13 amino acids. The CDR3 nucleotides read TGTGCCAGCAGCCGAAGGGCGAACACTGAAGCTTTCTTT. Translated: CASSRRANTEAFF.

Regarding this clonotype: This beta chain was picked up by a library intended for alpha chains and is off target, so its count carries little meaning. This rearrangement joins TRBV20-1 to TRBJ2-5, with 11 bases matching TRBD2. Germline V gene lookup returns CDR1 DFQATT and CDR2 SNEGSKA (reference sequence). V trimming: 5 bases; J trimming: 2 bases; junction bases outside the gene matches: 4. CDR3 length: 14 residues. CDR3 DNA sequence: TGCAGTGCTCATAGCGGGAGGGAACAAGAGACCCAGTACTTC. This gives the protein CSAHSGREQETQYF.

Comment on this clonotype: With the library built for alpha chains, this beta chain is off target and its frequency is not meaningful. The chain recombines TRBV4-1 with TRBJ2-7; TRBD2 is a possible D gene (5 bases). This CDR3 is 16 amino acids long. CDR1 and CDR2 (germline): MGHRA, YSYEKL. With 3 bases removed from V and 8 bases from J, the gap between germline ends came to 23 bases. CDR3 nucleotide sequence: TGCGCCAGCAGCCAGAACCAAGCGGAGACCTCTACGCAGCAGTACTTC. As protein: CASSQNQAETSTQQYF.

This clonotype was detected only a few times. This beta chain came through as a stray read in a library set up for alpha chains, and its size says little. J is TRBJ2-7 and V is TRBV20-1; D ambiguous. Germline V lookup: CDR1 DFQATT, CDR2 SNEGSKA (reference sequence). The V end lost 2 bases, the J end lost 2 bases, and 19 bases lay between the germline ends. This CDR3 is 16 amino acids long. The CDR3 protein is CSARLGDAVHTYEQYF. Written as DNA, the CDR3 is TGCAGTGCTAGACTGGGCGACGCCGTCCACACCTACGAGCAGTACTTC.